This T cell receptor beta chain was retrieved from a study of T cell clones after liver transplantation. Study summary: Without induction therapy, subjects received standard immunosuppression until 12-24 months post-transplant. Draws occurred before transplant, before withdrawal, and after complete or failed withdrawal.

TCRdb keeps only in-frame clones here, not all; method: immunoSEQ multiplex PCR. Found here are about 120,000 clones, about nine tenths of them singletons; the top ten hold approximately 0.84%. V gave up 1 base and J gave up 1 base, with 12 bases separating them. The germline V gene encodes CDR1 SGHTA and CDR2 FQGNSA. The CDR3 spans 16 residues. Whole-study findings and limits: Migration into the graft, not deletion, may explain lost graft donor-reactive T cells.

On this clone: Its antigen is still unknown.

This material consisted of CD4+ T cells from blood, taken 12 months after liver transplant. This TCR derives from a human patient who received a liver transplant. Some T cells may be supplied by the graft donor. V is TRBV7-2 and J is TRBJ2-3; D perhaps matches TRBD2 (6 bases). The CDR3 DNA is TGTGCCAGCAGCTTAGGGAGGGACCCCCGCACAGATACGCAGTATTTT. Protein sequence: CASSLGRDPRTDTQYF. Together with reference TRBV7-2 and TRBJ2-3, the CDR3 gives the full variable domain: GAGVSQSPSNKVTEKGKDVELRCDPISGHTALYWYRQSLGQGLEFLIYFQGNSAPDKSGLPSDRFSAERTGGSVSTLTIQRTQQEDSAVYLCASSLGRDPRTDTQYFGPGTRLTVL.